The 15 T cell receptor beta chains below come from one sample, sequenced in a study of blood T cells in healthy people across ages. Through a sample-barcoded 5' primer and a J-beta primer mix, a second PCR was run for roughly 7 to 11 cycles. Each CDR3 protein gets one entry after TCRdb re-called the 5' RACE reads with MiXCR. This sample has almost 1 million distinct CDR3 sequences, with 51% found just once. What was sequenced was blood. The source is a woman aged 55-75 years in good health.

The V and J genes are TRBV18 and TRBJ2-7; 14 bases map to TRBD2. The V gene end was trimmed by 4 bases and the J gene end by 2 bases; junction bases not matched to a gene: 4. Germline-derived CDR1 and CDR2 are KGHSH and LQKENI. CDR3 length equals 16 residues. CDR3 nucleotide sequence: TGTGCCAGCTCACACGGGACTAGCGGGAGAACCTACGAGCAGTACTTC. The encoded protein is CASSHGTSGRTYEQYF. Filled out from reference TRBV18 and TRBJ2-7, the complete variable domain reads NAGVMQNPRHLVRRRGQEARLRCSPMKGHSHVYWYRQLPEEGLKFMVYLQKENIIDESGMPKERFSAEFPKEGPSILRIQQVVRGDSAAYFCASSHGTSGRTYEQYFGPGTRLTVT.

This clonotype has more than one count but fewer than ten. This chain connects TRBV30 to TRBJ1-5, with D hard to call. The CDR3 is 12 residues long. The germline CDR1 and CDR2 sequences are GTSNPN and SVGIG (reference sequence). V lost 2 bases to trimming and J lost 7 bases, with 9 bases between them. CDR3 sequence (DNA): TGTGCCTGGAGTCGGCCTCCCCAGCCCCAGCATTTT. This translates into CAWSRPPQPQHF.

The V gene is TRBV18, the J gene TRBJ1-2; a weak D match, TRBD1 (5 bases). Germline V lookup: CDR1 KGHSH, CDR2 LQKENI. Between the trimmed V and J ends, which lost 3 bases and 4 bases, there was a span of 18 bases. The CDR3 sequence is 16 residues long. For the CDR3, the DNA is TGTGCCAGCTCACCGCCTGAGAGGGGTCGGGGCTATGGCTACACCTTC. It is translated as CASSPPERGRGYGYTF.

The rearrangement joins TRBV20-1 to TRBJ2-1; D is ambiguous. Germline V gives CDR1 DFQATT, CDR2 SNEGSKA (reference sequence). This CDR3 spans 11 amino acids. V lost 7 bases and J lost 4, with 8 bases in between. The CDR3 DNA is TGCAGTGAGACTCGATACAATGAGCAGTTCTTC. It translates to CSETRYNEQFF.

The sample holds one count of this clonotype. The V and J genes are TRBV25-1 and TRBJ2-7; 8 bases fit TRBD2. Unmatched junction bases numbered 8, after V lost 4 bases and J lost 3 bases. Germline V gene lookup returns CDR1 MGHDK and CDR2 SYGVNS. There are 15 residues in the CDR3. CDR3 nucleotide sequence: TGTGCCAGCAGTGGGCCGACTAGCGCACGCTACGAGCAGTACTTC. Translated, it gives CASSGPTSARYEQYF.

The chain combines TRBV20-1 with TRBJ2-7; 10 nucleotides match TRBD1. The junction had 6 bases not matched to a gene; V was cut back by 3 bases and J by 4 bases. Germline V gives CDR1 DFQATT, CDR2 SNEGSKA (reference sequence). The CDR3 covers 14 residues. In nucleotides, the CDR3 is TGCAGTGCTAGTTCCGGGACAGGGGCTTACGAGCAGTACTTC. It is translated as CSASSGTGAYEQYF.

The chain uses TRBV4-3 and TRBJ2-6, with 8 bases identical to TRBD1. This CDR3 spans 19 amino acids. V shed 4 bases, J shed 0 bases, and the junction held 11 bases outside the gene matches. In germline, CDR1 is LGHNA, CDR2 YSLEER. CDR3 sequence (DNA): TGCGCCAGCAGCCTAACAAGGACAGGGTTTCGCTCTGGGGCCAACGTCCTGACTTTC. Its protein is CASSLTRTGFRSGANVLTF.

The gene calls are TRBV6-2 or TRBV6-3 and TRBJ2-2; a weak D match, TRBD1 (5 bases). The CDR3 has 13 amino acids. Germline V lookup: CDR1 MNHEY, CDR2 SVGEGT. V dropped 6 bases and J dropped 4 bases, with 9 bases sitting between them. The CDR3 spells CASRAGITGELFF. CDR3 sequence (DNA): TGTGCCAGCAGGGCAGGGATCACCGGGGAGCTGTTTTTT.

The V and J genes are TRBV5-1 and TRBJ2-2; unclear D gene. CDR1 SGHRS and CDR2 YFSETQ come from the germline V gene. Trimming stripped 4 bases from V and 7 bases from J, with 11 bases between. This CDR3 has 13 residues. Here the CDR3 DNA reads TGCGCCAGCAGCCTATTTAAATACGGGGAGCTGTTTTTT. This gives the protein CASSLFKYGELFF.

This clonotype has more than one count but fewer than ten. The chain links TRBV7-2 to TRBJ1-5; D is possibly TRBD1 (6 bases). V lost 1 base and J 2 bases, leaving 12 bases between the germline ends. The CDR3 has 16 residues. Germline CDR1 reads SGHTA; CDR2 reads FQGNSA. The CDR3, as DNA: TGTGCCAGCAGCTTAGGACCAGGGGAAGGCAATCAGCCCCAGCATTTT. This translates into CASSLGPGEGNQPQHF.

The V call is TRBV4-1, the J call TRBJ2-2; D not certain. CDR3 length: 17 amino acids. The V end was cut by 5 bases, the J end by 1 base, with 17 bases between. Per the germline V gene, CDR1 is MGHRA and CDR2 is YSYEKL. The CDR3 DNA reads TGCGCCAGCAGCGATTCAGTCCTACTACTGAACACCGGGGAGCTGTTTTTT. Its translation: CASSDSVLLLNTGELFF.

This clonotype has a handful of counts. V and J are TRBV5-1 and TRBJ1-2; 10 positions match TRBD1. Germline CDR1 and CDR2: SGHRS and YFSETQ. This CDR3 comprises 16 residues. V trimming: 0 bases; J trimming: 3 bases; junction bases outside the gene matches: 5. CDR3 amino acids: CASSLETGGRDYGYTF. For the CDR3, the DNA is TGCGCCAGCAGCTTGGAGACAGGGGGCCGAGACTATGGCTACACCTTC.

V and J are TRBV3-1 and TRBJ2-3; 12 nucleotides line up with TRBD2. V shed 3 bases, J shed 4 bases, and the junction held 11 bases outside the gene matches. This CDR3 region has 18 residues. CDR1 and CDR2 (germline): LGHDT, YNNKEL (reference sequence). The DNA of the CDR3 is TGTGCCAGCAGCCAGCGGAGGACTAGCGGGACTAGTGCAGATACGCAGTATTTT. It yields the protein CASSQRRTSGTSADTQYF.

This clonotype was counted between two and nine times. The chain links TRBV12-3 or TRBV12-4 to TRBJ2-3; the match to TRBD2 covers 7 bases. V lost 4 bases, J lost 4 bases, and 11 bases stayed unmatched. This CDR3 contains 16 residues. CDR3 loop: CASSSPGRAWADTQYF. As DNA, the CDR3 is TGTGCCAGCAGTTCCCCGGGGAGGGCGTGGGCAGATACGCAGTATTTT.

The chain is built from TRBV28 and TRBJ2-1, with 10 nucleotides matching TRBD2. V was pared by 6 bases and J by 5 bases, with 10 bases of the junction left unmatched. The CDR3 is 16 amino acids. Germline lookup yields CDR1 MDHEN and CDR2 SYDVKM. CDR3 sequence: CASRPAGTSAHNEQFF. For the CDR3, the DNA is TGTGCCAGCAGGCCTGCCGGGACTAGCGCTCACAATGAGCAGTTCTTC.